A selection of T cell receptor beta chains follows, all from one sample in a study of identical twins. TCRdb reanalysed the 5' RACE reads using MiXCR and keeps one entry per CDR3 protein. The table lists about 200,000 distinct CDR3 sequences, around 8.1% of them singletons. The same data also went into a second study, on yellow fever vaccine responses in identical twins.

Sequencing was performed on memory (CD45RO+) T cells sorted from blood. These receptor sequences come from a woman aged 18 to 35 in good health. The CDR3 runs from the conserved cysteine through the conserved F or W. A D gene is named only where the DNA matches it firmly. Size tells how often a clone was seen (once, few, many) or the class of an expanded clone, and some rows leave it out.

D	V	size	J	CDR3	DNA
.	TRBV12-3/TRBV12-4	many	TRBJ1-6	CASSPGEFRSPLHF	TGTGCCAGCAGTCCAGGGGAGTTTCGTTCACCCCTCCACTTT
.	TRBV7-9	many	TRBJ1-1	CASSRDGGYTEAFF	TGTGCCAGCAGCCGAGACGGAGGCTACACTGAAGCTTTCTTT
TRBD2	TRBV20-1	.	TRBJ2-1	CSAWDYQPYNEQFF	TGCAGTGCTTGGGACTACCAACCGTACAATGAGCAGTTCTTC
.	TRBV7-2	many	TRBJ1-5	CASSLVGPPNQPQHF	TGTGCCAGCAGCTTAGTCGGGCCACCCAATCAGCCCCAGCATTTT
TRBD2	TRBV27	many	TRBJ2-4	CASSFLSSGHQYF	TGTGCCAGCAGTTTCTTGTCTAGCGGACATCAGTACTTC
TRBD1	TRBV7-2	.	TRBJ2-1	CASSHDRGMYNEQFF	TGTGCCAGCAGCCACGACAGGGGGATGTACAATGAGCAGTTCTTC
.	TRBV28	.	TRBJ2-1	CASSSGPGNNEQFF	TGTGCCAGCAGTTCGGGACCAGGGAACAATGAGCAGTTCTTC
.	TRBV24-1	many	TRBJ2-2	CATSDQDMYTGELFF	TGTGCCACCAGTGACCAGGACATGTACACCGGGGAGCTGTTTTTT
.	TRBV28	.	TRBJ1-2	CASRIDINYGYTF	TGTGCCAGCAGGATAGACATTAACTATGGCTACACCTTC
.	TRBV5-1	few	TRBJ2-2	CASSGKENTGELFF	TGCGCCAGCAGCGGCAAAGAGAACACCGGGGAGCTGTTTTTT
.	TRBV20-1	many	TRBJ1-4	CSARDPNGVPINEKLFF	TGCAGTGCTAGAGACCCGAATGGGGTACCCATTAATGAAAAACTGTTTTTT
TRBD1	TRBV7-9	few	TRBJ2-1	CASSRATGQGGNEQFF	TGTGCCAGCAGCCGCGCCACCGGACAGGGGGGGAATGAGCAGTTCTTC
.	TRBV28	many	TRBJ1-4	CASSGNREYEKLFF	TGTGCCAGCAGCGGGAACAGGGAATATGAAAAACTGTTTTTT
.	TRBV20-1	many	TRBJ2-1	CSALQRSYNEQFF	TGCAGTGCTCTCCAGCGGTCCTACAATGAGCAGTTCTTC
.	TRBV14	few	TRBJ2-5	CASSQWTGSVETQYF	TGTGCCAGCAGCCAATGGACCGGGTCCGTAGAGACCCAGTACTTC
TRBD1	TRBV20-1	few	TRBJ1-1	CSAPIRGISNAFF	TGCAGTGCTCCGATCAGGGGGATATCAAATGCTTTCTTT
.	TRBV25-1	many	TRBJ2-7	CASRSPVPPYEQYF	TGTGCCAGCAGGAGTCCGGTCCCTCCATACGAGCAGTACTTC
TRBD1	TRBV12-3/TRBV12-4	.	TRBJ2-5	CASSSDRGGEYF	TGTGCCAGCAGCTCCGACAGGGGTGGGGAGTACTTC
.	TRBV5-6	many	TRBJ2-5	CASSLTRTGETQYF	TGTGCCAGCAGCTTAACTAGGACGGGCGAGACCCAGTACTTC
TRBD2	TRBV7-2	many	TRBJ2-5	CASSLTSGNRETQYF	TGTGCCAGCAGCTTGACTAGCGGGAATCGAGAGACCCAGTACTTC
.	TRBV12-3/TRBV12-4	few	TRBJ2-3	CASSLLRADTQYF	TGTGCCAGCAGTTTGTTGCGGGCAGATACGCAGTATTTT
.	TRBV11-2	few	TRBJ2-5	CASRPSLTRPQETQYF	TGTGCCAGCAGGCCCTCCCTGACTAGACCCCAAGAGACCCAGTACTTC
.	TRBV15	.	TRBJ2-7	CATSRDLGSYKQYF	TGTGCCACCAGCAGAGATCTAGGTTCCTACAAGCAGTACTTC
.	TRBV12-3/TRBV12-4	.	TRBJ1-1	CASSLEVGNTEAFF	TGTGCCAGCAGTTTAGAGGTAGGGAACACTGAAGCTTTCTTT
.	TRBV30	.	TRBJ2-7	CAWSVMGGNTYEQYF	TGTGCCTGGAGTGTAATGGGCGGGAACACCTACGAGCAGTACTTC
TRBD1	TRBV10-3	few	TRBJ2-1	CATGSGQGLNEQFF	TGTGCCACGGGTTCGGGACAGGGGTTGAATGAGCAGTTCTTC
TRBD1	TRBV18	few	TRBJ2-7	CASSPRDRGVRGEQYF	TGTGCCAGCTCACCTAGGGACAGGGGAGTTCGGGGTGAGCAGTACTTC
.	TRBV7-9	few	TRBJ2-1	CASSPNGENEQFF	TGTGCCAGCAGCCCAAATGGAGAAAATGAGCAGTTCTTC
.	TRBV5-1	.	TRBJ1-2	CASSLDGKWGNGYTF	TGCGCCAGCAGCTTGGATGGCAAGTGGGGGAATGGCTACACCTTC
.	TRBV3-1	.	TRBJ2-3	CASSQDTVADTQYF	TGTGCCAGCAGCCAAGATACGGTCGCAGATACGCAGTATTTT
.	TRBV11-2	many	TRBJ2-3	CASSLRSGAASTDTQYF	TGTGCCAGCAGCTTAAGATCCGGAGCGGCTAGCACAGATACGCAGTATTTT
.	TRBV20-1	.	TRBJ1-2	CSAEDNTYGYTF	TGCAGTGCAGAGGACAATACCTATGGCTACACCTTC
.	TRBV6-5	many	TRBJ2-7	CASSYVRPAARSYEQYF	TGTGCCAGCAGTTACGTCCGGCCAGCGGCTCGCTCCTACGAGCAGTACTTC
TRBD1	TRBV28	few	TRBJ2-3	CASSIQTGAKDTQYF	TGTGCCAGCAGCATACAGACAGGGGCGAAAGATACGCAGTATTTT
.	TRBV6-1	.	TRBJ1-5	CATRGPGSNQPQHF	TGTGCCACCAGGGGTCCGGGAAGCAATCAGCCCCAGCATTTT
.	TRBV7-8	many	TRBJ2-2	CASSTLTGELFF	TGTGCCAGCAGCACACTCACCGGGGAGCTGTTTTTT
TRBD2	TRBV7-9	.	TRBJ2-1	CASSLVAGGHNEQFF	TGTGCCAGCAGCTTGGTAGCGGGAGGCCACAATGAGCAGTTCTTC
.	TRBV20-1	.	TRBJ1-6	CSARDTGMSSPLHF	TGCAGTGCTAGAGATACAGGGATGAGTTCACCCCTCCACTTT